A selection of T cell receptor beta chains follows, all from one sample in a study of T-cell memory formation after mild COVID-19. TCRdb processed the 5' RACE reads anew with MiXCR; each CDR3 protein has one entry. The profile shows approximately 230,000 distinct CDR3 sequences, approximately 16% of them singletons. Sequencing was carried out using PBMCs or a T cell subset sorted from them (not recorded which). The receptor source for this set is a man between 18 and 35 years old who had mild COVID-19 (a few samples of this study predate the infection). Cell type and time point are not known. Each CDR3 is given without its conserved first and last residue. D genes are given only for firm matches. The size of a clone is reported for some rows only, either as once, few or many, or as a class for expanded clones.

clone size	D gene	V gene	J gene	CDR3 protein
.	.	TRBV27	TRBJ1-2	ASSLIPGTSYGYT
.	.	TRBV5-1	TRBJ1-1	ASSFGGTQNTEAF
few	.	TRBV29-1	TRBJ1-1	SVGGRRPLTEAF
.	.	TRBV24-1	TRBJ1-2	ATPRTEQGYT
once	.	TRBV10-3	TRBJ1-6	ATRKDLTYNSPLH
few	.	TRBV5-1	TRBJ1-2	ASSQDTSNYGYT
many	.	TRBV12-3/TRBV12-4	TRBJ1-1	ASRGRQLNTEAF
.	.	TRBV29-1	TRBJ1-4	SVGPGVDEKLF
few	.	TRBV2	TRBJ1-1	ASSESWGAVTEAF
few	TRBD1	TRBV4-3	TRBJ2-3	ASSQVQGASADTQY
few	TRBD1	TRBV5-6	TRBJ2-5	ASSFMDREETQY
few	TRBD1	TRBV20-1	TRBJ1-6	SASLDRGGTYNSPLH
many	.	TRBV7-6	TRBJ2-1	ASSLLPSSVPHEQF
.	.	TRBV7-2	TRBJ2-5	ASSLRLVQETQY
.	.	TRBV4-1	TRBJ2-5	ASSQDSRKETQY
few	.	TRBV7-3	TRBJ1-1	ASSETGARTEAF
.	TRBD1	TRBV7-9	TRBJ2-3	ASLLGTASTDTQY
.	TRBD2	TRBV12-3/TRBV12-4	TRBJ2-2	ASSFPSGGLGGELF
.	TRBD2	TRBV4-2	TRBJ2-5	ASSSSGLAGQETQY
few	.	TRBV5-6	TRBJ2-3	ASSFPHQGTQY
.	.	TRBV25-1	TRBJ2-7	ASSERGYEQY
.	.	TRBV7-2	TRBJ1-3	ASSSNRPGNTIY
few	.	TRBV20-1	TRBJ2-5	SATGSQETQY
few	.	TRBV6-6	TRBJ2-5	ASNAGAGETQY
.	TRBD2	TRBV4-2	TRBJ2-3	ASSPGRLAVADTQY
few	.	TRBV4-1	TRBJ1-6	ASSQDSQSEGNSPLH
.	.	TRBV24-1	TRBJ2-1	ATSDPAARNEQF
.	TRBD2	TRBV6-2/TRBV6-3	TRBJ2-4	ASSDDSAQRGTLAKNIQY
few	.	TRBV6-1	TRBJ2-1	ASSEGGGPAYNEQF
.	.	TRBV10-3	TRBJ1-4	AISEGVIEKLF
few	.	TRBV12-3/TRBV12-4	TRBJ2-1	ASSLSERDEQF
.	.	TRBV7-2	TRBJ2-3	ASSLTHREDTQY
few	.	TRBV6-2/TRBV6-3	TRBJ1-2	ATESPGKGFYGYT
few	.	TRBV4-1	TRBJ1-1	ASSQPMDTELNTEAF
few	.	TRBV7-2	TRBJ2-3	ASSFRGEDTQY
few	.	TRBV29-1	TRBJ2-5	SVGATGLGETQY
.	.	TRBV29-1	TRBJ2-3	SVGLTAIPRADTQY
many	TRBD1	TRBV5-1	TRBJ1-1	ASSTGQATEAF
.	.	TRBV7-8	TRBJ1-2	ASTRADSTLNYGYT
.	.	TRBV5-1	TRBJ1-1	ASSLDPPGTNTEAF
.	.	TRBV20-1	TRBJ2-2	SASAGNTGELF